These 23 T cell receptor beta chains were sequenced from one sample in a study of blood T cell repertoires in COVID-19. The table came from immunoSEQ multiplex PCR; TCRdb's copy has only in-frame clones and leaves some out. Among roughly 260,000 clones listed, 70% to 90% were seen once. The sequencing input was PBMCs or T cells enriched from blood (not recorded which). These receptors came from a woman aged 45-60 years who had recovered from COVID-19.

DNA of the CDR3: TGTGCCAGCAGTCGTCAGGGTCAAGGGCCCCAGCATTTT. Translation gives CASSRQGQGPQHF. The chain couples TRBV7-3 to TRBJ1-5, with D possibly TRBD1 on 5 matching bases. Germline CDR1 is SGHTA and CDR2 is FQGTGA. The CDR3 is 13 amino acids. V was shortened by 6 bases and J by 9 bases, with 15 bases between the two germline ends. Full variable domain (outside the CDR3, taken from reference TRBV7-3 and TRBJ1-5): GAGVSQTPSNKVTEKGKYVELRCDPISGHTALYWYRQSLGQGPEFLIYFQGTGAADDSGLPNDRFFAVRPEGSVSTLKIQRTERGDSAVYLCASSRQGQGPQHFGDGTRLSIL.

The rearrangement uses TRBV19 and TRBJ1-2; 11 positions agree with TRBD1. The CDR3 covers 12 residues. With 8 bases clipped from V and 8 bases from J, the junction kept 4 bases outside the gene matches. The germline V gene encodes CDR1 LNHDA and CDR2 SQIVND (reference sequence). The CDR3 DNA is TGTGCCAGTTCGGACAGGGGGCAAGGCTACACCTTC. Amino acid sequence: CASSDRGQGYTF.

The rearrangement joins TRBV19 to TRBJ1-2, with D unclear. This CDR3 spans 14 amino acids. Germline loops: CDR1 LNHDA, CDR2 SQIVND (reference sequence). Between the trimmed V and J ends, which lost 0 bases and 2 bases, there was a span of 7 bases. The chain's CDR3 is CASSIDFRNYGYTF. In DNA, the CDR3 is TGTGCCAGTAGTATAGATTTCAGGAACTATGGCTACACCTTC.

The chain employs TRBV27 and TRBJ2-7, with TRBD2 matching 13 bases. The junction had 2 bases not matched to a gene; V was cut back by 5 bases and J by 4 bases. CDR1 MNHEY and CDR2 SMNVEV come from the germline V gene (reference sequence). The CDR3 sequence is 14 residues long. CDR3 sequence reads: CASSRTSGSYEQYF. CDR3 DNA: TGTGCCAGCAGTCGGACTAGCGGGAGTTACGAGCAGTACTTC.

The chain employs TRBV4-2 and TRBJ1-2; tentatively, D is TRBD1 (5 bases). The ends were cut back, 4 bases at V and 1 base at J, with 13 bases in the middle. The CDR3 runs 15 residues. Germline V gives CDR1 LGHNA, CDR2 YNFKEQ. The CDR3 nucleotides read TGTGCCAGCAGCCCGAGGTTGACAGTTAACTATGGCTACACCTTC. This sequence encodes CASSPRLTVNYGYTF.

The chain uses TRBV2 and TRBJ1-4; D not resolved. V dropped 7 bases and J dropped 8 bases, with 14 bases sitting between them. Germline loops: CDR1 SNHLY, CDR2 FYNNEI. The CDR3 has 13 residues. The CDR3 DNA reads TGTGCCAGCACCCTGTATGGCACCGAAAAACTGTTTTTT. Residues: CASTLYGTEKLFF.

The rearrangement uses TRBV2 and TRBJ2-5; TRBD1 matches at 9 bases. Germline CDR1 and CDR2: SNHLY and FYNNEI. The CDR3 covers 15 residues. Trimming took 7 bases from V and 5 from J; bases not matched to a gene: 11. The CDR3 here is CASTAEDRGSETQYF. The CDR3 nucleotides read TGTGCCAGCACCGCTGAGGACAGGGGTTCGGAGACCCAGTACTTC.

The CDR3 DNA follows: TGTGCCAGCAGCTTTATAGGGGATGAAAAACTGTTTTTT. Its translation: CASSFIGDEKLFF. This chain connects TRBV5-6 to TRBJ1-4; a weak D match, TRBD1 (5 bases). V was pared by 2 bases and J by 6 bases, with 8 bases between. The CDR3 contains 13 residues. Germline CDR1 and CDR2: SGHDT and YYEEEE.

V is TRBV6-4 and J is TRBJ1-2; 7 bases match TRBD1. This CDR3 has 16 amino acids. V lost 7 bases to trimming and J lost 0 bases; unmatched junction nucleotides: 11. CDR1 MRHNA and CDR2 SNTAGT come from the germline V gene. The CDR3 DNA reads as TGTGCCAGCAAAAGGGACAGTCTCACCTCTAACTATGGCTACACCTTC. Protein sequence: CASKRDSLTSNYGYTF.

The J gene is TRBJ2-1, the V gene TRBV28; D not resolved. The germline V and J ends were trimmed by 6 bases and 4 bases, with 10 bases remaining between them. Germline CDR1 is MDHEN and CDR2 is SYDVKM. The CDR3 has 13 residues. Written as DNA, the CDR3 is TGTGCCAGCAGACCACTTAATTACAATGAGCAGTTCTTC. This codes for CASRPLNYNEQFF.

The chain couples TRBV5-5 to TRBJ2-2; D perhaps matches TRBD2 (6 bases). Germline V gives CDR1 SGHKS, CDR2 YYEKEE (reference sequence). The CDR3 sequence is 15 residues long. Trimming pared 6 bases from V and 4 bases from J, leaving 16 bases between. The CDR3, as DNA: TGTGCCAGCACCTTCTCGGGCGGGACCACCGGGGAGCTGTTTTTT. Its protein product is CASTFSGGTTGELFF.

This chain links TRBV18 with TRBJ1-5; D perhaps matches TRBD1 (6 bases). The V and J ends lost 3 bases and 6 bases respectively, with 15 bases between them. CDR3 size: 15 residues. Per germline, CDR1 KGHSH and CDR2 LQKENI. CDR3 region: CASSPGGGGGQPQHF. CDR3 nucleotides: TGTGCCAGCTCACCGGGGGGGGGCGGCGGTCAGCCCCAGCATTTT.

CDR3 residues: CASSFVSTSGSREQFF. The CDR3, as DNA: TGTGCCAGCAGTTTCGTTTCGACTAGCGGGAGCAGGGAGCAGTTCTTC. This rearrangement joins TRBV27 to TRBJ2-1, with TRBD2 identical over 12 bases. Germline V gives CDR1 MNHEY, CDR2 SMNVEV (reference sequence). The CDR3 sequence is 16 residues long. V was pared by 3 bases and J by 10 bases, with 10 bases of the junction left unmatched.

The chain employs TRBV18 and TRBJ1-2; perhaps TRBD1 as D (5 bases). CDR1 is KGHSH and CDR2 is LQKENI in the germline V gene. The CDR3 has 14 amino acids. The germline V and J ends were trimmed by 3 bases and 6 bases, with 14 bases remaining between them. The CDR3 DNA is TGTGCCAGCTCACCTCCGGCGCAGGGTAATGGCTACACCTTC. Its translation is CASSPPAQGNGYTF.

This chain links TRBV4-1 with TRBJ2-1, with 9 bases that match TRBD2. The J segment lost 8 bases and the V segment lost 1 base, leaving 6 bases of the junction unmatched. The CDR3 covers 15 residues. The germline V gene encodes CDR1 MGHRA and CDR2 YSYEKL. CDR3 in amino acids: CASSQVPSGVHEQFF. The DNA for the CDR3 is TGCGCCAGCAGCCAAGTTCCTAGCGGGGTCCATGAGCAGTTCTTC.

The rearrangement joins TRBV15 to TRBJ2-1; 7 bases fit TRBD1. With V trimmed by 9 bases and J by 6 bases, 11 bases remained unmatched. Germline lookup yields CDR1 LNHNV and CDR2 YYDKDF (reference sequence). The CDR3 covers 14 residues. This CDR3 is CATGTGDWGNEQFF. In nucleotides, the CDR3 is TGTGCCACTGGCACAGGGGATTGGGGCAATGAGCAGTTCTTC.

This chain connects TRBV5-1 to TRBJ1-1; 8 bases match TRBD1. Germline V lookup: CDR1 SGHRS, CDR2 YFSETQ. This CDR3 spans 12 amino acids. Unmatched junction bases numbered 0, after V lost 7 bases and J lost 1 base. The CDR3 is CASGQGNTEAFF. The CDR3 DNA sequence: TGCGCCAGCGGACAGGGGAACACTGAAGCTTTCTTT. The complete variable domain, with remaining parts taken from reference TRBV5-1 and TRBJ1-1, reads KAGVTQTPRYLIKTRGQQVTLSCSPISGHRSVSWYQQTPGQGLQFLFEYFSETQRNKGNFPGRFSGRQFSNSRSEMNVSTLELGDSALYLCASGQGNTEAFFGQGTRLTVV.

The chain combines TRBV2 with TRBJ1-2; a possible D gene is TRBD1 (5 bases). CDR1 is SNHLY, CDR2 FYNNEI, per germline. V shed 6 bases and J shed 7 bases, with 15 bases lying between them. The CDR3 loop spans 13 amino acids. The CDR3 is CASRLDRLGGYTF. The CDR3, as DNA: TGTGCCAGCAGATTAGACAGATTAGGTGGCTACACCTTC.

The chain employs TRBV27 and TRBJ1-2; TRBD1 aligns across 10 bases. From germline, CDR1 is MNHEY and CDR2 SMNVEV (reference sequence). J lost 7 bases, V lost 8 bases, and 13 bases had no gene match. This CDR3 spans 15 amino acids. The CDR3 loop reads CASGDRDRGPSGYTF. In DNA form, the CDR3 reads TGTGCCAGCGGGGACAGGGACAGGGGCCCCTCTGGCTACACCTTC.

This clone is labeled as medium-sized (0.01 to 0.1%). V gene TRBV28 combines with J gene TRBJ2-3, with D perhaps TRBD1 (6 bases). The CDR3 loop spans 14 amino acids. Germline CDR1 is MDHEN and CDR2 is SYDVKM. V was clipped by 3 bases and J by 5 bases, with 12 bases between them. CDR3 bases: TGTGCCAGCAGTTTCGGTACAGGGATAGATACGCAGTATTTT. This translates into CASSFGTGIDTQYF. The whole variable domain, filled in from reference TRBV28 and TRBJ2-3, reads DVKVTQSSRYLVKRTGEKVFLECVQDMDHENMFWYRQDPGLGLRLIYFSYDVKMKEKGDIPEGYSVSREKKERFSLILESASTNQTSMYLCASSFGTGIDTQYFGPGTRLTVL.

This CDR3 is CASSPVATNEKLFF. The CDR3 coding sequence is TGTGCCAGCAGCCCAGTTGCAACTAATGAAAAACTGTTTTTT. The chain uses TRBV28 and TRBJ1-4; D remains unclear. This CDR3 is 14 amino acids long. V dropped 6 bases and J dropped 0 bases, with 8 bases sitting between them. Germline V gene lookup returns CDR1 MDHEN and CDR2 SYDVKM.

CDR3 protein: CASSFRGAQTGSTDTQYF. The CDR3 region has the DNA TGTGCCAGCAGCTTCCGAGGGGCCCAGACAGGTAGCACAGATACGCAGTATTTT. This sequence joins TRBV11-2 and TRBJ2-3; D perhaps matches TRBD1 (6 bases). Looked up from germline, CDR1 is SGHAT and CDR2 is FQNNGV. V was shortened by 3 bases and J by 0 bases, with 19 bases between the two germline ends. CDR3 length: 18 residues.

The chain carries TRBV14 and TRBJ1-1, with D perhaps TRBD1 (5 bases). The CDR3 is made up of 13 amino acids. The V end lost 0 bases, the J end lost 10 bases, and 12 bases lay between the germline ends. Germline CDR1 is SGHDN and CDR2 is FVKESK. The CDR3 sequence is CASSQDPGRGAFF. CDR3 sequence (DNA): TGTGCCAGCAGCCAAGATCCGGGGCGGGGAGCTTTCTTT.